A single sample is the source of the 2 T cell receptor beta chains below, sequenced in a study of regulatory T cells in long-lasting Graves disease. Combining iRepertoire HTBI primers with Arm-PCR of CDR3 regions, the authors built TCR beta libraries. In TCRdb, the multiplex PCR reads were re-called with MiXCR into one record per CDR3 protein. The sample lists around 460,000 distinct CDR3 sequences, 14% occurring once. Time point reported: newly diagnosed GD, antithyroid drugs for less than 3 months. Isolated PBMC RNA provided the starting material for the TCR library. These same records also appear under a second study, on T cells in Graves' hyperthyroidism and ophthalmopathy.

Source: peripheral blood mononuclear cells (PBMCs), taken at new diagnosis, from a patient treated with antithyroid drugs. The source is a woman aged 50 to 60 with Graves disease.

This clonotype showed up just a few times. This chain connects TRBV30 to TRBJ2-7; 9 bases align to TRBD1. Germline V gives CDR1 GTSNPN, CDR2 SVGIG (reference sequence). V was pared by 8 bases and J by 1 base, with 3 bases of the junction left unmatched. The CDR3 consists of 12 residues. The CDR3 protein is CAAGQGSYEQYF. CDR3 nucleotides: TGTGCCGCCGGACAGGGGTCCTACGAGCAGTACTTC.

This clonotype showed up many times. The chain carries TRBV30 and TRBJ2-5; 9 positions match TRBD1. The length of the CDR3 is 13 residues. V gave up 4 bases and J gave up 5 bases; unmatched junction bases: 5. Germline-derived CDR1 and CDR2 are GTSNPN and SVGIG (reference sequence). For the CDR3, the DNA is TGTGCCTGGATGGGACAGGGAAGGGAGACCCAGTACTTC. Protein: CAWMGQGRETQYF.